This TCR beta chain was identified in a study of tumour-infiltrating T cells in Burkitt lymphoma (dated by TCRdb to about 2020). With regard to the full study: When TCR repertoire data were correlated with clinical outcome, productive clonality turned out to predict both overall and progression-free survival, independent of established prognosticators, age at diagnosis among them.

Its CDR3 holds 14 amino acids, cysteine through phenylalanine. The entry retains the CDR3 DNA only, 42 bases that are in frame from base 1. CDR1 and CDR2, per the germline V gene, are MNHEY and SVGAGI. Trimming removed 6 bases from V and 3 bases from J, leaving 9 bases between the germline ends. In its sample, this clone was seen a few times. There is no known antigen for this receptor. There are no base qualities to consult, and no much larger clone falls within one base. Libraries were prepared through the immunoSEQ multiplex PCR assay. This immuneACCESS table, as held by TCRdb, lists in-frame sequences with V and J called but not all clones. Of the missing ones, under half trace to an unresolved V gene in checked studies; the others have no known cause. The sample table holds fewer than 8,000 clones, of which about 18% were seen once. Around 3.3% of the sample is taken by the ten largest.

The sequence derives from a human donor with diffuse large B-cell lymphoma. Sequenced input: tumor tissue. The V and J segments used are TRBV6-5 and TRBJ2-6, with the D gene call left open. The CDR3 region reads CASRSGFGANVLTF. The nucleotide sequence reads TGTGCCAGCAGGTCTGGGTTTGGGGCCAACGTCCTGACTTTC.